A single sample is the source of the 30 T cell receptor beta chains below, sequenced in a study of T cells in Graves' hyperthyroidism and ophthalmopathy. Researchers took RNA transcripts and amplified the TCR beta CDR3 regions from them. The TCR CDR3 first-round RT-PCR relied on the HTBI primer set. One entry per CDR3 protein results from TCRdb running MiXCR on the multiplex PCR reads. The sample consists of hundreds of thousands of distinct CDR3 sequences, over 35% of them appearing once. Sequenced sample: blood. The receptors were gathered from a man in his late teens or twenties with Graves' hyperthyroidism.

This clonotype was recorded many times. V is TRBV3-1 and J is TRBJ1-5; a possible D gene is TRBD1 (5 bases). The V end was cut by 3 bases, the J end by 6 bases, with 9 bases between. This CDR3 is built from 13 residues. Germline CDR1 reads LGHDT; CDR2 reads YNNKEL (reference sequence). The CDR3 is CASSHPGGQPQHF. The CDR3 DNA sequence: TGTGCCAGCAGCCATCCCGGGGGTCAGCCCCAGCATTTT.

The chain employs TRBV20-1 and TRBJ1-1; the D is unclear. This CDR3 contains 13 residues. The germline V and J ends were trimmed by 3 bases and 10 bases, with 18 bases remaining between them. Germline CDR1 is DFQATT and CDR2 is SNEGSKA (reference sequence). This chain's CDR3 is CSARGRDIEGAFF. Written as DNA, the CDR3 is TGCAGTGCTAGGGGGAGAGACATCGAAGGAGCTTTCTTT.

As concerns this clonotype: Without the conserved terminal phenylalanine or tryptophan, this CDR3 likely stems from a read error. The chain employs TRBV5-8 and TRBJ1-6; no clear D. Between the trimmed V and J ends, which lost 2 bases and 7 bases, there was a span of 13 bases. This CDR3 contains 15 residues. Per germline, CDR1 SGHTS and CDR2 YDEGEE. The CDR3 DNA sequence: TGTGCCAGCAGCTTAGAACAGACTAAGAATTCACCCCTCCACCTT. Its protein product is CASSLEQTKNSPLHL.

This clonotype was counted at least ten times. This sequence joins TRBV10-1 and TRBJ1-5; no clear D gene. Germline assignment: CDR1 WNHNN and CDR2 SYGVQD (reference sequence). The CDR3 runs to 12 residues. Trimming pared 2 bases from V and 4 bases from J, leaving 3 bases between. The CDR3 DNA is TGCGCCAGCAGTGAGATGAATCAGCCCCAGCATTTT. Amino acid sequence: CASSEMNQPQHF.

V usage is TRBV4-1 and J usage is TRBJ1-4; D ambiguous. This CDR3 region has 13 residues. Between the trimmed V and J ends, which lost 1 base and 7 bases, there was a span of 7 bases. The V gene's germline CDR1 is MGHRA and CDR2 YSYEKL. CDR3 protein: CASSQVEGEKLFF. The CDR3 DNA is TGCGCCAGCAGCCAAGTCGAGGGTGAAAAACTGTTTTTT.

As for this clonotype: At one end the junction does not follow the germline gene, possibly because of a read error. The chain joins TRBV29-1 to TRBJ1-1; D is unresolved. Germline CDR1 is SQVTM and CDR2 is ANQGSEA. The CDR3 is made up of 12 amino acids. CDR3: CSVEDEGIEAFF. CDR3 coding DNA: TGCAGCGTCGAAGACGAAGGGATTGAAGCTTTCTTT.

Comments on this clonotype: This may arise from a read error, as a much more abundant clone is one base away. The V call is TRBV2, the J call TRBJ1-1; 7 bases fit TRBD1. CDR3 length: 14 amino acids. Germline V gene lookup returns CDR1 SNHLY and CDR2 FYNNEI. The CDR3 sequence is CASSADRKGLGESF. The CDR3 bases are TGTGCCAGCAGTGCGGACAGGAAGGGACTCGGGGAATCCTTT.

The rearrangement joins TRBV9 to TRBJ1-6, with D possibly being TRBD1 (6 bases). This CDR3 has 13 amino acids. V was shortened by 0 bases and J by 10 bases, with 8 bases between the two germline ends. The germline CDR1 and CDR2 sequences are SGDLS and YYNGEE. The DNA of the CDR3 is TGTGCCAGCAGCGTAGGCAGGGGCTCACCCCTCCACTTT. It translates to CASSVGRGSPLHF.

About this clonotype itself: This sequence may be a read error, since a much larger clone differs from it by one base. J is TRBJ1-4 and V is TRBV11-2; 7 bases agree with TRBD1. Germline CDR1 and CDR2: SGHAT and FQNNGV. CDR3 length: 16 amino acids. Trimming took 4 bases from V and 8 from J; bases not matched to a gene: 13. CDR3 DNA sequence: TGTGCCAGCAGCTCTCGGCTACAGGGGCGGATGGAAAAACTGTTTTTT. Translation gives CASSSRLQGRMEKLFF.

The CDR3 DNA reads as TGTGCCAGCAGCCCGCGGACAGGGTATGAAAAACTGTTTTTT. Its translation is CASSPRTGYEKLFF. The rearrangement uses TRBV7-2 and TRBJ1-4; 8 nucleotides match TRBD1. Germline-derived CDR1 and CDR2 are SGHTA and FQGNSA. V shed 5 bases, J shed 6 bases, and the junction held 5 bases outside the gene matches. The length of the CDR3 is 14 residues.

This sequence joins TRBV6-5 and TRBJ1-1; D might be TRBD1 (6 bases). This CDR3 is 14 amino acids long. Deletions cut 0 bases from V and 10 bases from J, with 15 bases between. The germline gives CDR1 MNHEY, CDR2 SVGAGI. In DNA, the CDR3 is TGTGCCAGCAGTTACTCGACAGGATTAGGAGGAGCTTTCTTT. Its protein product is CASSYSTGLGGAFF.

This clonotype was counted a few times. In DNA form, the CDR3 reads TGTGCCAGCGTGCGGACAGGGAATGTTTATTCACCCCTCCACTTT. Its translation is CASVRTGNVYSPLHF. The chain has TRBV25-1 and TRBJ1-6; 8 bases are shared with TRBD1. Germline-derived CDR1 and CDR2 are MGHDK and SYGVNS. Losses at the gene ends were 8 bases for V and 8 bases for J; bases not matched to a gene: 11. The length of the CDR3 is 15 residues.

The genes are TRBV12-3 or TRBV12-4 and TRBJ2-7; D perhaps matches TRBD1 (6 bases). The CDR3 is made up of 13 amino acids. CDR3 region: CASARGQSYEQYF. CDR3 DNA sequence: TGTGCTAGCGCGCGAGGACAGTCCTACGAGCAGTACTTC.

This clonotype was counted at least ten times. The CDR3 DNA reads TGTGCCAGCAGTTACGGTGGGGGATCACCCCTCCACTTT. Its protein is CASSYGGGSPLHF. The chain joins TRBV6-5 to TRBJ1-6; maybe TRBD1 (5 bases). The germline V gene has CDR1 MNHEY and CDR2 SVGAGI. With 2 bases removed from V and 10 bases from J, the gap between germline ends came to 9 bases. This CDR3 contains 13 residues.

As for this clonotype: At one boundary the junction diverges from the germline segment, which might be a read error. The chain combines TRBV10-2 with TRBJ1-6; D possibly corresponds to TRBD1 (5 bases). The CDR3 sequence is 15 residues long. Germline CDR1 is WSHSY and CDR2 is SAAADI. DNA for the CDR3: TGTCCCGGCAGTTACGGCACCGGGGGTAATTCACCCCTCCACTTT. The encoded protein is CPGSYGTGGNSPLHF.

This chain uses TRBV20-1 with TRBJ2-5; 7 bases align to TRBD1. The germline gives CDR1 DFQATT, CDR2 SNEGSKA (reference sequence). The J segment lost 5 bases and the V segment lost 4 bases, leaving 4 bases of the junction unmatched. This CDR3 comprises 12 residues. In nucleotides, the CDR3 is TGCAGTGCTACCGACAGGGATGAGACCCAGTACTTC. It encodes CSATDRDETQYF.

This clonotype appeared a few times. The chain recombines TRBV20-1 with TRBJ2-5; 7 bases fit TRBD2. V shed 0 bases, J shed 4 bases, and the junction held 11 bases outside the gene matches. The CDR3 spans 16 residues. Germline lookup yields CDR1 DFQATT and CDR2 SNEGSKA (reference sequence). In DNA form, the CDR3 reads TGCAGTGCTAGAGATCGCGGACTAGACCTCGGAGAGACCCAGTACTTC. Residues: CSARDRGLDLGETQYF.

This clonotype turned up a few times. The chain uses TRBV6-1 and TRBJ1-4, with a possible D match to TRBD1 (5 bases). This CDR3 contains 13 residues. V was shortened by 5 bases and J by 8 bases, with 12 bases between the two germline ends. Germline-derived CDR1 and CDR2 are MNHNS and SASEGT. The CDR3 nucleotides read TGTGCCAGCAGTTACGTGGGGGAGGAAAAACTGTTTTTT. Residues: CASSYVGEEKLFF.

Comments on this clonotype: This may arise from a read error, as a much more abundant clone is one base away. The chain joins TRBV20-1 to TRBJ1-2; TRBD1 is a possible D gene (5 bases). CDR1 and CDR2 from the germline V gene are DFQATT and SNEGSKA (reference sequence). The CDR3 is 11 residues long. CDR3 nucleotide sequence: TGCAGCACCAGGGAGGACCATGGCTACACCTTC. Amino acid sequence: CSTREDHGYTF.

V usage is TRBV11-2 and J usage is TRBJ2-7, with TRBD2 identical over 8 bases. Germline values: CDR1 SGHAT, CDR2 FQNNGV. Trimming took 0 bases from V and 0 from J; bases not matched to a gene: 4. The CDR3 contains 16 residues. The CDR3 DNA reads TGTGCCAGCAGCTTAGAGGGCGGGGGGAGCTCCTACGAGCAGTACTTC. Amino acids: CASSLEGGGSSYEQYF.

This rearrangement joins TRBV7-9 to TRBJ1-1, with 8 nucleotides matching TRBD1. The CDR3 spans 12 residues. Trimming at V came to 11 bases and at J to 8 bases, leaving 10 bases not matched to a gene. Germline loops: CDR1 SEHNR, CDR2 FQNEAQ (reference sequence). The CDR3 bases are TGTGCCGGGCAGGGGGCGAGTCAAGAAGCTTTCTTT. Protein sequence: CAGQGASQEAFF.

Notes on this clonotype: The junction departs from the called germline gene at one end, perhaps through a read error. The chain couples TRBV7-3 to TRBJ2-7, with 10 bases that match TRBD2. CDR1 SGHTA and CDR2 FQGTGA come from the germline V gene. This CDR3 comprises 14 residues. CDR3: CASGLTSGNHEQYF. CDR3 DNA: TGTGCCAGCGGCTTAACTAGCGGGAACCACGAGCAGTACTTC.

The genes are TRBV7-3 and TRBJ2-2, with 8 bases fitting TRBD1. Germline V gene data show CDR1 as SGHTA and CDR2 as FQGTGA. This CDR3 is 16 amino acids long. V dropped 3 bases and J dropped 3; count of bases not matched to a gene: 6. CDR3 nucleotide sequence: TGTGCCAGCAGCTTTGACAGGGGAGCTGACACCGGGGAGCTGTTTTTT. This translates into CASSFDRGADTGELFF.

This chain connects TRBV6-5 to TRBJ2-5, with D unresolved. This CDR3 spans 16 amino acids. Trimming shortened V by 0 bases and J by 1 base, and 12 bases separated the two germline ends. CDR1 and CDR2 (germline): MNHEY, SVGAGI. DNA for the CDR3: TGTGCCAGCAGTTACTCGGTTGACCGTCCCCAAGAGACCCAGTACTTC. This sequence encodes CASSYSVDRPQETQYF.

This clonotype was counted only a few times. The chain combines TRBV7-2 with TRBJ2-5, with D hard to call. This CDR3 spans 15 amino acids. Per germline, CDR1 SGHTA and CDR2 FQGNSA. V was pared by 2 bases and J by 3 bases, with 13 bases between. The CDR3 sequence: CASSLWQQLKETQYF. CDR3 nucleotides: TGTGCCAGCAGCTTATGGCAACAGTTGAAAGAGACCCAGTACTTC.

This clonotype was seen a handful of times. The V gene is TRBV4-1, the J gene TRBJ2-5; 9 bases fit TRBD2. From germline, CDR1 is MGHRA and CDR2 YSYEKL. Losses at the gene ends were 4 bases for V and 10 bases for J; bases not matched to a gene: 10. The CDR3 is made up of 14 amino acids. The CDR3 region is CASSPLPAGGGQYF. DNA of the CDR3: TGCGCCAGCAGCCCGCTCCCAGCGGGAGGTGGCCAGTACTTC.

A note on this clonotype: One end of the junction is discordant with germline, which a read error may explain. The chain recombines TRBV9 with TRBJ2-2; D remains ambiguous. This CDR3 spans 11 amino acids. Germline CDR1 reads SGDLS; CDR2 reads YYNGEE. CDR3 bases: TGTGTCAGCAGCGTCGACGGGGAGCTGTTTTTT. Translation: CVSSVDGELFF. Supplemented by reference TRBV9 and TRBJ2-2, the full variable domain reads DSGVTQTPKHLITATGQRVTLRCSPRSGDLSVYWYQQSLDQGLQFLIQYYNGEERAKGNILERFSAQQFPDLHSELNLSSLELGDSALYFCVSSVDGELFFGEGSRLTVL.

The V call is TRBV2, the J call TRBJ1-6, with D possibly matching TRBD1 (6 bases). The CDR3 has 16 residues. The V end was cut by 6 bases, the J end by 10 bases, with 22 bases between. Germline V lookup: CDR1 SNHLY, CDR2 FYNNEI. The CDR3 nucleotides read TGTGCCAGCAGCTTAGGTATGGACAGCTCTAGATCACCCCTCCACTTT. Its protein is CASSLGMDSSRSPLHF.

This clonotype was seen at least ten times. The chain links TRBV29-1 to TRBJ1-1; D gene ambiguous. Germline V gene lookup returns CDR1 SQVTM and CDR2 ANQGSEA. The CDR3 is made up of 12 amino acids. The V end lost 5 bases, the J end lost 1 base, and 8 bases lay between the germline ends. The chain's CDR3 is CSVRRPNTEAFF. Written as DNA, the CDR3 is TGCAGCGTTCGAAGGCCGAACACTGAAGCTTTCTTT.

V usage is TRBV9 and J usage is TRBJ2-5; D is tentatively TRBD1 or TRBD2 (6 bases each). From germline, CDR1 is SGDLS and CDR2 YYNGEE. The CDR3 runs 14 residues. Trimming took 4 bases from V and 5 from J, leaving 15 bases between them. The CDR3 DNA reads TGTGCCAGCAGCACTCCGGGGGCCGGGGAGACCCAGTACTTC. Residues: CASSTPGAGETQYF.